The rows below give T cell receptor beta chains drawn from one sample of a study of regulatory T cells in long-lasting Graves disease. TCRdb called the multiplex PCR reads again in MiXCR, with one record for every CDR3 protein. The sample contains about 320,000 distinct CDR3 sequences, 15% to 20% of which appear only once. Sequenced here: peripheral blood mononuclear cells (PBMCs), sampled at new diagnosis, from a patient treated with antithyroid drugs. The receptor source for this set is a female donor with Graves disease. Each CDR3 is given with its conserved first and last residue. Fields, in order: V gene, J gene, CDR3 protein.

TRBV6-1	TRBJ1-5	CATAYLQVQPQHF
TRBV6-2/TRBV6-3	TRBJ2-2	CASAGGPTGELFF
TRBV18	TRBJ1-2	CASSPPPGVNYGYTF
TRBV5-4	TRBJ2-5	CASSSNARGVQETQYF
TRBV6-2/TRBV6-3	TRBJ1-3	CASSYSGRGNTIYF
TRBV4-1	TRBJ2-7	CASSQVVAESYEQYF
TRBV11-2	TRBJ2-7	CASSPLAVYEQYF
TRBV25-1	TRBJ1-1	CASSEFGRPDTEAFF
TRBV9	TRBJ2-5	CASHPSSGGGNQETQYF
TRBV3-1	TRBJ2-1	CASSQGGLAGGRGEQFF
TRBV9	TRBJ2-1	CASSAGIENNEQFF
TRBV11-2	TRBJ2-7	CASSRRDRGHEQYF
TRBV6-1	TRBJ2-7	CASRGTSGSGVDEQYF
TRBV28	TRBJ2-3	CASSSSPDTQYF
TRBV6-2/TRBV6-3	TRBJ1-1	CASSYSLGGSTEAFF
TRBV7-9	TRBJ2-5	CASSPARMETQYF
TRBV3-1	TRBJ1-1	CASSQSLTEAFF
TRBV7-2	TRBJ2-2	CASTSGGKVTGELFF
TRBV20-1	TRBJ2-7	CSARSDKSSYEQYF
TRBV24-1	TRBJ2-7	CATSDLRVMDKTYEQYF